This T cell receptor (beta chain) was sequenced for a study of blood T cell repertoires in COVID-19. Background on the study: Researchers got acute and convalescent COVID-19 samples from the United States, Italy and Spain. In each case, the material was cDNA or gDNA derived from T cells, B-cell-depleted T cells, or PBMCs.

The CDR3 length is 15 residues. Trimming removed 0 bases at V and 4 bases at J, with 13 bases between. Per the germline V gene, CDR1 is SGHDT and CDR2 is YYEEEE. As processed by the authors: Using reference gene primer amplification, nucleated cell counts were estimated. Profiling relied on immunoSEQ multiplex PCR, and the TCRdb table lists in-frame clones only, not all of them. V, J and clone size are taken as reported in that table, and D and trimming were inferred from the DNA itself. Of 120,000 or so clones listed, roughly 69% are singletons. This receptor was obtained from a woman in her seventies with acute or convalescent COVID-19. The sample taken for sequencing was peripheral blood. This chain connects TRBV5-6 to TRBJ1-2; D is possibly TRBD1 (6 bases). CDR3: CASSLDLGAGYGYTF. As DNA, the CDR3 is TGTGCCAGCAGCTTGGATCTGGGGGCTGGCTATGGCTACACCTTC.